The T cell receptor beta chain under discussion was sequenced for a study of blood T cell repertoires in COVID-19 (TCRdb year 2020). Regarding the study in general: Samples covering the acute and convalescent phases of COVID-19 were provided by collaborators in the United States, Italy and Spain. The dataset comprised deeply sampled blood TCRbeta repertoires from subjects exposed to, actively infected with, or recovered from COVID-19. The samples were drawn from the first 160 participants of the ongoing ImmuneRACE study and from 950 to 1,500 subjects provided by 6 global collaborators. Where available, HLA class I and class II types were taken from metadata supplied by the sample provider and were not determined by assay-based typing. The material from the prospective study consisted of cDNA or gDNA derived from T cells, B-cell-depleted T cells, or PBMCs. A freely available public database, intended as a resource for researchers studying the immune response to SARS-CoV-2, is where the repertoires were released. The sample metadata nearly always contained a de-identified subject ID, COVID-19 status, age in years and sex.

For this clone: Its antigen remains undetermined. The sample holds no much larger clone one base away, and base qualities are not on file.

TCRbeta CDR3 regions were amplified from genomic DNA by means of the immunoSEQ Assay, a bias-controlled multiplex PCR. The authors' pipeline ran thus. Within the assay, amplification of reference gene primers was used to estimate how many nucleated cells each sample contained. To quantify the absolute abundance of each unique TCRbeta CDR3 rearrangement, sequence reads were collapsed and filtered. Productive Simpson clonality was computed per sample as the square root of Simpson's diversity index over productive rearrangements. In its TCRdb copy, this immuneACCESS table keeps in-frame sequences only and misses some clones. Where compared with another copy, unresolved V genes explain less than half of these, and the others have no known cause. V and J calls and clone size are as listed in that table; D and trimming were resolved from the DNA. Within this sample are 200,000 to 250,000 clones, with around 87% of them counted one time only. The ten largest clones add up to more than 12% of the sample.

Paper-wide results and their limitations: The amount of clinical and demographic metadata varied by source and participant and was provided uncurated.

Enrolling through a virtual design, the prospective study's participants ranged in age from roughly 18 to 89 years and lived across about two dozen United States geographic areas. Cohort assignment in the prospective study relied on participant-reported clinical history from a screening survey and a study questionnaire. A participant counted as exposed if, within 2 weeks of entering the study, that participant had been in contact with someone who had a PCR-confirmed or clinician-diagnosed COVID-19 case. In the prospective study, whole blood, serum and a nasopharyngeal or oropharyngeal swab were collected from each participant by mobile phlebotomists. Participants in the prospective study had the option to provide additional blood draws and questionnaires over a 2-month period. Prospective study blood samples were shipped either frozen or at room temperature before DNA extraction. V is shortened by 3 bases, J by 6 bases, and the region joining them spans 16 bases. Looking up the germline V gene yields CDR1 SGHTA and CDR2 FQGNSA. The CDR3 measures 15 amino acids from cysteine to phenylalanine. Only CDR3 DNA remains: 45 bases, in frame from the first base.

This TCR was recovered from a man younger than 45 who had been exposed to COVID-19. The chain links TRBV7-2 with TRBJ2-3, and the D gene may be TRBD2, 6 bases matching. The sequenced sample consisted of PBMCs or T cells enriched from blood (not recorded which). The CDR3 amino acid sequence is: CASSLVADFFDTQYF. The DNA is as follows: TGTGCCAGCAGCTTGGTAGCGGACTTTTTTGATACGCAGTATTTT.